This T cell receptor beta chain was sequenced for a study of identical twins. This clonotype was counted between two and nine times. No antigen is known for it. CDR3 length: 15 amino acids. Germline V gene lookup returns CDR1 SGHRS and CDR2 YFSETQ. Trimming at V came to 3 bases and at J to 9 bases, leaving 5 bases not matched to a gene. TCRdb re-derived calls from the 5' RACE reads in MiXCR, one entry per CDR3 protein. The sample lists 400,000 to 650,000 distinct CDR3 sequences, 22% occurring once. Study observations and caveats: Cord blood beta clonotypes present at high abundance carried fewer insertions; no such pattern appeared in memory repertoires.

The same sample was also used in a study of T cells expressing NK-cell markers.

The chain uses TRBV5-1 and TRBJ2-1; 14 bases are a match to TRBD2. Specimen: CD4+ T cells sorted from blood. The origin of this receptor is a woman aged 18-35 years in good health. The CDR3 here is CASSSTSGRAGEQFF. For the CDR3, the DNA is TGCGCCAGCAGCTCGACTAGCGGGAGGGCCGGTGAGCAGTTCTTC.